The 8 T cell receptor beta chains given below trace back to one sample, sequenced in a study of T cells after yellow fever vaccination. Each CDR3 protein is one row after TCRdb ran MiXCR on the 5' RACE reads. The sample shows 250,000 to 350,000 distinct CDR3 sequences, 6.8% of them seen only once. This specimen consisted of PBMCs, obtained more than 40 days after the first yellow fever vaccination. These receptors all come from a man between 18 and 29 years old who received the YFV17D yellow fever vaccine.

Ten or more counts support this clonotype. This sequence joins TRBV4-3 and TRBJ2-3; D gene ambiguous. The CDR3 has 14 residues. V lost 0 bases to trimming and J lost 0 bases, with 4 bases between them. Germline values: CDR1 LGHNA, CDR2 YSLEER. The CDR3 loop is CASSQDLSTDTQYF. CDR3 bases: TGCGCCAGCAGCCAAGATCTGAGCACAGATACGCAGTATTTT.

The table lists this clonotype with a few counts. The chain couples TRBV20-1 to TRBJ2-6; 8 nucleotides agree with TRBD1. The CDR3 has 15 amino acids. Germline V gene lookup returns CDR1 DFQATT and CDR2 SNEGSKA (reference sequence). J gave up 1 base and V 2 bases, and 1 base lay outside the gene matches. CDR3: CSARRQGSGANVLTF. The CDR3 nucleotides read TGCAGTGCTAGACGACAGGGGTCTGGGGCCAACGTCCTGACTTTC.

This chain joins TRBV6-5 and TRBJ2-7, with a weak D call TRBD1 (5 bases). Trimming took 0 bases from V and 9 from J, leaving 12 bases between them. CDR1 is MNHEY and CDR2 is SVGAGI in the germline V gene. CDR3 size: 13 residues. As DNA, the CDR3 is TGTGCCAGCAGTTACTCCGCGTTGGGGCTGCAGTACTTC. Protein: CASSYSALGLQYF.

V is TRBV25-1 and J is TRBJ2-5; possible D gene TRBD2, 6 bases. The CDR3 consists of 13 residues. CDR1 and CDR2 from the germline V gene are MGHDK and SYGVNS. With 10 bases removed from V and 2 bases from J, the gap between germline ends came to 14 bases. The CDR3, as DNA: TGTGCCACCGGAGGGGCCGGACAAGAGACCCAGTACTTC. Protein product: CATGGAGQETQYF.

This clonotype showed up just once. V is TRBV29-1 and J is TRBJ2-2, with 7 bases matching TRBD1. Germline V gene data show CDR1 as SQVTM and CDR2 as ANQGSEA. This CDR3 has 11 amino acids. J was trimmed by 13 bases and V by 6 bases; bases with no gene match: 8. The CDR3 loop reads CSVVQGWGLFF. Here the CDR3 DNA reads TGCAGCGTGGTACAGGGGTGGGGGCTGTTTTTT.

The V gene is TRBV27, the J gene TRBJ1-3, with D unclear. Per germline, CDR1 MNHEY and CDR2 SMNVEV (reference sequence). CDR3 size: 13 residues. V was clipped by 3 bases and J by 2 bases, with 5 bases between them. The CDR3 sequence is CASSFVPGNTIYF. As DNA, the CDR3 is TGTGCCAGCAGTTTTGTACCTGGAAACACCATATATTTT.

This clonotype was seen many times. The rearrangement joins TRBV6-5 to TRBJ2-7; TRBD1 or TRBD2 may be the D gene (5 bases each). The CDR3 sequence is 12 residues long. V was pared by 9 bases and J by 4 bases, with 13 bases between. Germline-derived CDR1 and CDR2 are MNHEY and SVGAGI. As DNA, the CDR3 is TGTGCCAGGAGGGGTAGTTTTTACGAGCAGTACGTC. It encodes CARRGSFYEQYV.

The chain couples TRBV6-2 or TRBV6-3 to TRBJ2-2; TRBD1 agrees at 9 bases. J was trimmed by 4 bases and V by 5 bases; bases with no gene match: 8. Germline loops: CDR1 MNHEY, CDR2 SVGEGT. This CDR3 spans 16 amino acids. CDR3 in DNA: TGTGCCAGCAGTACCATCCGGGACAGGGCCACCGGGGAGCTGTTTTTT. Translated, it gives CASSTIRDRATGELFF.